This entry lists 15 T cell receptor beta chains sequenced from one sample in a study of blood T cell repertoires in COVID-19. Repertoires were generated with immunoSEQ multiplex PCR, while TCRdb's copy carries only in-frame clones and drops some. This table holds around 31,000 clones, roughly 89% found once. Sequenced material: peripheral blood. Receptors were obtained from a man at least 80 years old with acute or convalescent COVID-19.

This chain uses TRBV9 with TRBJ2-5; D not certain. The ends were cut back, 0 bases at V and 2 bases at J, with 5 bases in the middle. The CDR3 is made up of 13 amino acids. The germline gives CDR1 SGDLS, CDR2 YYNGEE. In DNA, the CDR3 is TGTGCCAGCAGCGTAGGCGATCAAGAGACCCAGTACTTC. This sequence encodes CASSVGDQETQYF.

The rearrangement uses TRBV2 and TRBJ1-1; D not certain. Germline assignment: CDR1 SNHLY and CDR2 FYNNEI. Trimming pared 6 bases from V and 4 bases from J, leaving 15 bases between. This CDR3 has 14 amino acids. The CDR3 spells CASRRVAVSTEAFF. The CDR3 DNA reads TGTGCCAGCAGGAGGGTGGCAGTCAGCACTGAAGCTTTCTTT.

The chain uses TRBV29-1 and TRBJ2-3, with 9 bases that match TRBD1. Germline V gene data show CDR1 as SQVTM and CDR2 as ANQGSEA. The J segment lost 3 bases and the V segment lost 6 bases, leaving 4 bases of the junction unmatched. The CDR3 covers 13 residues. The CDR3 is CSVGTGKTDTQYF. CDR3 bases: TGCAGCGTGGGGACAGGGAAGACAGATACGCAGTATTTT.

CDR3: CASSPVVGGTDTQYF. CDR3 nucleotide sequence: TGTGCCAGCTCACCGGTTGTAGGGGGCACAGATACGCAGTATTTT. This rearrangement joins TRBV18 to TRBJ2-3, with D possibly being TRBD1 (5 bases). Germline lookup yields CDR1 KGHSH and CDR2 LQKENI. V was clipped by 3 bases and J by 1 base, with 11 bases between them. The CDR3 runs to 15 residues.

The table lists this clone with a count of one. J is TRBJ1-1 and V is TRBV7-9; D is possibly TRBD1 (5 bases). The CDR3 runs to 15 residues. Germline V gives CDR1 SEHNR, CDR2 FQNEAQ (reference sequence). The ends were cut back, 5 bases at V and 4 bases at J, with 17 bases in the middle. CDR3 sequence (DNA): TGTGCCAGCAGCGTCCGCGGGGGGGTTGGCACTGAAGCTTTCTTT. It is translated as CASSVRGGVGTEAFF.

This sequence joins TRBV4-1 and TRBJ1-4; the match to TRBD1 covers 9 bases. Looked up from germline, CDR1 is MGHRA and CDR2 is YSYEKL. This CDR3 is 16 amino acids long. J lost 7 bases, V lost 2 bases, and 8 bases had no gene match. The CDR3 reads CASSQRTGTGFEKLFF. The CDR3 DNA reads TGCGCCAGCAGCCAAAGAACGGGGACAGGGTTTGAAAAACTGTTTTTT.

The chain joins TRBV6-1 to TRBJ2-1, with 10 positions matching TRBD2. The V gene's germline CDR1 is MNHNS and CDR2 SASEGT. Germline trimming cut 0 bases from V and 8 bases from J; bases unmatched to any gene: 4. The CDR3 has 15 amino acids. The CDR3 spells CASSEAPSGSYEQFF. The CDR3 DNA reads as TGTGCCAGCAGTGAAGCCCCTAGCGGGAGCTATGAGCAGTTCTTC.

A remark on this clone: The conserved final phenylalanine or tryptophan is absent from the CDR3, which likely points to a read error. The DNA is omitted, as the CDR3 cannot be located on it reliably, and the CDR3 follows TCRdb's listing. V and J are TRBV6-2 or TRBV6-3 and TRBJ2-3; the table names TRBD2, a call not compared with the DNA. Germline assignment: CDR1 MNHEY and CDR2 SVGEGT. The CDR3 totals 10 residues, both ends included. CDR3 region: CASSGRDFLG.

V gene TRBV18 combines with J gene TRBJ1-5; D is unresolved. Trimming cost V 5 bases and J 0 bases, with 5 bases left between them. CDR3 length: 13 residues. Per the germline V gene, CDR1 is KGHSH and CDR2 is LQKENI. The CDR3 here is CASSSYSNQPQHF. For the CDR3, the DNA is TGTGCCAGCTCATCGTATAGCAATCAGCCCCAGCATTTT.

Only a few counts were recorded for this clone. The V and J genes are TRBV20-1 and TRBJ1-1, with D possibly being TRBD1 (6 bases). The length of the CDR3 is 11 residues. Germline V gives CDR1 DFQATT, CDR2 SNEGSKA (reference sequence). The ends were cut back, 5 bases at V and 11 bases at J, with 15 bases in the middle. The CDR3 bases are TGCAGTGCTCAGGGGTCGAGTATCGCTTTCTTT. Protein product: CSAQGSSIAFF.

The V call is TRBV6-5, the J call TRBJ2-5, with D maybe TRBD2 (6 bases). V lost 8 bases and J lost 1, with 14 bases in between. Looked up from germline, CDR1 is MNHEY and CDR2 is SVGAGI. The CDR3 spans 14 residues. CDR3 sequence reads: CASWGVGGQETQYF. CDR3 DNA: TGTGCCAGCTGGGGGGTCGGGGGCCAAGAGACCCAGTACTTC.

CDR3 protein: CASSLGVAGGTDTQYF. CDR3 in DNA: TGTGCCAGCAGCTTAGGAGTAGCGGGGGGGACAGATACGCAGTATTTT. V is TRBV11-2 and J is TRBJ2-3; 11 bases align to TRBD2. This CDR3 has 16 amino acids. Germline V gives CDR1 SGHAT, CDR2 FQNNGV. Germline trimming cut 1 base from V and 3 bases from J; bases unmatched to any gene: 3.

The rearrangement joins TRBV7-2 to TRBJ2-5; D call uncertain. The germline gives CDR1 SGHTA, CDR2 FQGNSA. Deletions cut 3 bases from V and 5 bases from J, with 22 bases between. CDR3 length: 17 residues. CDR3 DNA: TGTGCCAGCAGCTTTGGGCCCAAACTGGATGTACTCGAGACCCAGTACTTC. Amino acid sequence: CASSFGPKLDVLETQYF.

The chain has TRBV9 and TRBJ1-4; D not resolved. The CDR3 covers 15 residues. Per germline, CDR1 SGDLS and CDR2 YYNGEE. Deletions cut 4 bases from V and 8 bases from J, with 18 bases between. CDR3 nucleotide sequence: TGTGCCAGCAGCCCTAACCCCGGAGGAGGAGAAAAACTGTTTTTT. Translated, it gives CASSPNPGGGEKLFF.

This CDR3 reads CASSETSGNSYEQYF. Written as DNA, the CDR3 is TGCGCCAGCAGCGAAACTAGCGGTAACTCCTACGAGCAGTACTTC. This chain joins TRBV5-1 and TRBJ2-7; 8 nucleotides match TRBD2. Trimming cost V 4 bases and J 0 bases; bases outside gene matches: 6. From germline, CDR1 is SGHRS and CDR2 YFSETQ. The CDR3 is made up of 15 amino acids.